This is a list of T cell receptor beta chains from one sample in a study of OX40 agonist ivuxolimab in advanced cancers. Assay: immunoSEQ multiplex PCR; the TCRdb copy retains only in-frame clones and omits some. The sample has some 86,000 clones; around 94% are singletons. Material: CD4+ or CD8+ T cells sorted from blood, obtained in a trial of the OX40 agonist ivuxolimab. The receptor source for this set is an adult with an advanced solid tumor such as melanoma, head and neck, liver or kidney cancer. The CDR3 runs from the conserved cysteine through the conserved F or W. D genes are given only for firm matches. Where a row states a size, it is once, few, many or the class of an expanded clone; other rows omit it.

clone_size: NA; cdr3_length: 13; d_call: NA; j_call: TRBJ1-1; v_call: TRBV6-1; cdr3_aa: CASRLALNTEAFF; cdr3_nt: TGTGCCAGCAGACTGGCCCTGAACACTGAAGCTTTCTTT
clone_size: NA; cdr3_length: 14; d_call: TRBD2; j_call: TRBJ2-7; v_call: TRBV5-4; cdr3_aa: CASSFGGGPDEQYF; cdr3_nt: TGTGCCAGCAGCTTTGGCGGGGGACCAGACGAGCAGTACTTC
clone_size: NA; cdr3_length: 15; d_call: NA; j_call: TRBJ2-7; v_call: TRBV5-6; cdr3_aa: CASSLGQYRSYEQYF; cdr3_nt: TGTGCCAGCAGCTTGGGGCAGTACCGCTCCTACGAGCAGTACTTC
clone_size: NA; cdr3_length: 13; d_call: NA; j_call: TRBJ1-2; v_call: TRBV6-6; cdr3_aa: CASHVGHNLGYTF; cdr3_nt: TGTGCCAGCCATGTGGGACACAACCTAGGCTACACCTTC
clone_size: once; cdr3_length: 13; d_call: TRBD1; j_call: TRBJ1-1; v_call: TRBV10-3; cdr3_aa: CAISGDRGTEAFF; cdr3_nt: TGTGCCATCAGTGGGGACAGGGGGACTGAAGCTTTCTTT
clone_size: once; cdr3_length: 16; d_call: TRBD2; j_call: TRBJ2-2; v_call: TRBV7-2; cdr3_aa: CASSPWGGLNTGELFF; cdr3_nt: TGTGCCAGCAGCCCGTGGGGGGGTCTGAACACCGGGGAGCTGTTTTTT
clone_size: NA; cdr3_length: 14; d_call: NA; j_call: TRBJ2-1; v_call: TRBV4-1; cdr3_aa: CASSQSREGREQFF; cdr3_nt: TGCGCCAGCAGCCAATCCCGGGAAGGGCGAGAGCAGTTCTTC
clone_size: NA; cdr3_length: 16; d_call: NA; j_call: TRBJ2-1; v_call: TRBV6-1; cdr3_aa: CASSEMADNSYNEQFF; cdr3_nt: TGTGCCAGCAGTGAAATGGCGGATAACTCCTACAATGAGCAGTTCTTC
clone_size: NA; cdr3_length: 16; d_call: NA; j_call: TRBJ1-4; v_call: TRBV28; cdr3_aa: CASSPLPGATNEKLFF; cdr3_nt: TGTGCCAGCAGTCCTCTCCCCGGGGCAACTAATGAAAAACTGTTTTTT
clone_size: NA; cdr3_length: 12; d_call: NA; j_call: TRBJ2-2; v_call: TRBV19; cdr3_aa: CASSVGTGELFF; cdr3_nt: TGTGCCAGTAGCGTGGGCACCGGGGAGCTGTTTTTT
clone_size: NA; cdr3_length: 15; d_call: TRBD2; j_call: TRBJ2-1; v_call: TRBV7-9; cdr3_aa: CASSKGLAGLDEQFF; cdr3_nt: TGTGCCAGCAGTAAGGGACTAGCGGGGCTCGATGAGCAGTTCTTC
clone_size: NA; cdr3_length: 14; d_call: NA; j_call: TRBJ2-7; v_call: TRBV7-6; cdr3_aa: CASSLDGSSYEQYF; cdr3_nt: TGTGCCAGCAGCTTAGACGGAAGCTCCTACGAGCAGTACTTC
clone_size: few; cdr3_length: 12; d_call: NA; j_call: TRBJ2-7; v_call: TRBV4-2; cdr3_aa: CASSQSLYEQYF; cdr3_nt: TGTGCCAGCAGCCAGAGTTTGTACGAGCAGTACTTC
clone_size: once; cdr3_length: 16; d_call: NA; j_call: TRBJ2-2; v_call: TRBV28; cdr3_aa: CASSSSRTRGTGELFF; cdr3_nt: TGTGCCAGCAGTTCCAGCAGGACAAGGGGCACCGGGGAGCTGTTTTTT
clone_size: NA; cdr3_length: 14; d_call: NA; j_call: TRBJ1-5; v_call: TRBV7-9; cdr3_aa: CASSFSDSNQPQHF; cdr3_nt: TGTGCCAGCAGCTTCAGCGATAGCAATCAGCCCCAGCATTTT
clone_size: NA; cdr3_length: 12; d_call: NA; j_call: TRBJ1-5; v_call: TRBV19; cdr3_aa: CASVEGNQPQHF; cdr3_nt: TGTGCCAGTGTGGAGGGCAATCAGCCCCAGCATTTT
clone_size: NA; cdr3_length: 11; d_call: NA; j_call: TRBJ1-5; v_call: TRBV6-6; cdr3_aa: CASTLGGPQHF; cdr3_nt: TGTGCCAGCACTCTGGGGGGGCCCCAGCATTTT
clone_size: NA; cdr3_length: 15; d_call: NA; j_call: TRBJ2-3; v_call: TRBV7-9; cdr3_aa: CASTLWTASTDTQYF; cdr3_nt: TGTGCCAGCACCCTTTGGACTGCTAGCACAGATACGCAGTATTTT
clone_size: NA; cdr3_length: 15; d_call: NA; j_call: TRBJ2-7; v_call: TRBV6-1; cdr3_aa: CASSEALGGRDEQYF; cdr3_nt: TGTGCCAGCAGTGAAGCGCTTGGAGGCCGGGACGAGCAGTACTTC
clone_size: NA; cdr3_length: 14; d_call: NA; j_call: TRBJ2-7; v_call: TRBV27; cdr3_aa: CASSLSAITYEQYF; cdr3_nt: TGTGCCAGCAGTTTATCGGCCATAACTTACGAGCAGTACTTC
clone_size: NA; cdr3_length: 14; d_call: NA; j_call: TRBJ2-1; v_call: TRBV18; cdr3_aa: CASSPPGGYNEQFF; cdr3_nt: TGTGCCAGCTCACCACCTGGCGGTTACAATGAGCAGTTCTTC
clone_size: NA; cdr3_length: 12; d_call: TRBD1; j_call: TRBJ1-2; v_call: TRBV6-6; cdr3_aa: CASRPPGQGWGF; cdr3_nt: TGTGCCAGCAGACCCCCGGGACAGGGATGGGGCTTT
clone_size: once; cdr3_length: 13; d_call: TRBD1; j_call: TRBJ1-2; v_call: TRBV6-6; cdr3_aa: CASSWGQAYGYTF; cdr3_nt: TGTGCCAGCAGTTGGGGACAGGCCTATGGCTACACCTTC
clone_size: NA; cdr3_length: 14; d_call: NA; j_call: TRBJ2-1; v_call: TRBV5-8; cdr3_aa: CASSPAHSPDEQFF; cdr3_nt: TGTGCCAGCAGCCCAGCGCACTCCCCTGATGAGCAGTTCTTC